This T cell receptor beta chain comes out of a study of tumor-infiltrating lymphocytes in primary liver carcinoma. General study findings and limits: With p = 0.039, the top-250-clone fraction in tumors significantly exceeded that in blood.

From its first to its last residue, the CDR3 has 14 amino acids. The germline CDR1 and CDR2 sequences are SEHNR and FQNEAQ (reference sequence). Both RNA and DNA were isolated together from around 20-30 mg of bulk tissue that had not been sorted. In the case of this clonotype: The antigen is not known. The DNA is left out, because the CDR3 cannot be placed on it with certainty; the CDR3 is given as TCRdb lists it.

The researchers produced TCR beta cDNA from roughly 500 ng total RNA with a constant-region primer. Modified slightly, ARM-PCR produced TCR beta libraries over three nested multiplex PCR rounds. The first two PCR rounds used TRBV1-TRBV30 forward primers with a C-beta reverse primer, roughly 10 cycles each. TCRdb re-analysed the multiplex PCR reads in MiXCR, keeping a single row per CDR3 protein. The sample includes 40,000 or so distinct CDR3 sequences, 75% of them seen just once. V and J are TRBV7-9 and TRBJ1-1; TRBD1 is taken as the D call from the table, unchecked against the DNA. The sequencing sample was made of tumor-adjacent normal liver tissue. The clonotype was recovered from a woman in her twenties or thirties with primary liver carcinoma and hepatitis B virus infection. CDR3 region: CANSFGQGNTEVFF.